Listed below are T cell receptor beta chains from one sample, sequenced in a study of cytomegalovirus exposure and HLA in healthy donors. Profiled with immunoSEQ multiplex PCR; TCRdb holds only in-frame clones, not every one. The data show about 70,000 clones, about 63% seen once. Sequencing was performed on PBMCs. These receptors originate from a man aged 35 to 55 in good health and CMV-seropositive. Each CDR3 is given with its conserved first and last residue. A D gene is named only where the DNA matches it firmly. Not every row has a clone size; where given, it reads once, few, many or a size class.

D,J,V,size,CDR3,DNA
TRBD2,TRBJ2-7,TRBV19,.,CASSLAGFSHEQYF,TGTGCCAGTAGTCTAGCGGGTTTCTCCCACGAGCAGTACTTC
TRBD1,TRBJ2-7,TRBV5-1,.,CASSLGTGIVDEQYF,TGCGCCAGCAGCTTGGGGACAGGGATAGTGGACGAGCAGTACTTC
TRBD1,TRBJ1-2,TRBV19,.,CATRTGTLYGYTF,TGTGCCACGAGGACAGGAACTCTTTATGGCTACACCTTC
TRBD2,TRBJ2-7,TRBV13,.,CASSPPPGGGNYEQYF,TGTGCCAGCAGCCCACCCCCCGGCGGGGGGAACTACGAGCAGTACTTC
.,TRBJ1-1,TRBV6-6,.,CASILPVGNTEAFF,TGTGCCAGCATTCTCCCGGTTGGGAACACTGAAGCTTTCTTT
.,TRBJ2-7,TRBV7-2,.,CASSFGEGPHEQYF,TGTGCCAGCAGCTTTGGTGAGGGCCCCCACGAGCAGTACTTC
.,TRBJ1-1,TRBV19,once,CASSIFWQNTEAFF,TGTGCCAGTAGTATCTTTTGGCAGAACACTGAAGCTTTCTTT
TRBD1,TRBJ2-7,TRBV11-2,.,CASSPDLAGGEQYF,TGTGCCAGCAGCCCAGATCTGGCAGGGGGCGAGCAGTACTTC
.,TRBJ2-2,TRBV2,.,CASRADASGAGELFF,TGTGCCAGCAGGGCCGATGCTAGTGGCGCCGGGGAGCTGTTTTTT
TRBD1,TRBJ1-5,TRBV27,.,CASSLGQGVQPQHF,TGTGCCAGCAGTTTGGGTCAGGGGGTTCAGCCCCAGCATTTT
.,TRBJ1-3,TRBV5-1,few,CASSLGGAGGNTIYF,TGCGCCAGCAGCTTGGGGGGAGCGGGTGGAAACACCATATATTTT
TRBD1,TRBJ2-7,TRBV29-1,few,CSVGTGSYEQYF,TGCAGCGTGGGGACAGGGAGCTACGAGCAGTACTTC
TRBD2,TRBJ2-7,TRBV29-1,few,CSVAGGGQFEQYF,TGCAGCGTTGCGGGGGGGGGCCAGTTCGAGCAGTACTTC
TRBD1,TRBJ1-4,TRBV4-1,.,CASRGTGGPNEKLFF,TGCGCCAGCAGGGGGACAGGGGGACCAAATGAAAAACTGTTTTTT
TRBD2,TRBJ2-7,TRBV10-3,.,CAILMGPGGGEQYF,TGTGCCATCCTCATGGGACCGGGAGGTGGCGAGCAGTACTTC
.,TRBJ1-2,TRBV7-9,.,CSSSRQDYGYTF,TGTTCCAGCAGCCGACAGGACTATGGCTACACCTTC
.,TRBJ2-1,TRBV4-2,.,CASSQGLQGWNEQFF,TGTGCCAGCAGCCAAGGTTTGCAGGGATGGAATGAGCAGTTCTTC
.,TRBJ2-1,TRBV4-2,.,CATGWNNEQFF,TGTGCCACCGGGTGGAACAATGAGCAGTTCTTC
.,TRBJ2-1,TRBV2,few,CASSTGTYSRSYNEQFF,TGTGCCAGCAGTACGGGAACGTACTCGAGATCCTACAATGAGCAGTTCTTC
.,TRBJ2-3,TRBV7-3,few,CASSSAGDTQYF,TGTGCCAGCAGCTCGGCCGGGGATACGCAGTATTTT
.,TRBJ2-2,TRBV7-2,.,CASSLTANTGELFF,TGTGCCAGCAGCTTGACAGCGAACACCGGGGAGCTGTTTTTT
.,TRBJ2-7,TRBV7-2,.,CASSLQGRDYEQYF,TGTGCCAGCAGCTTGCAGGGGCGAGACTACGAGCAGTACTTC
TRBD2,TRBJ2-1,TRBV5-6,.,CASSLARWTSGYNEQFF,TGTGCCAGCAGCTTGGCCAGGTGGACTAGCGGCTACAATGAGCAGTTCTTC
.,TRBJ2-3,TRBV2,.,CASSVLPDTQYF,TGTGCCAGCAGTGTACTGCCTGATACGCAGTATTTT
.,TRBJ2-1,TRBV18,.,CASSSPSHRGGQFF,TGTGCCAGCTCATCCCCCTCCCACAGGGGAGGGCAGTTCTTC
.,TRBJ2-3,TRBV18,once,CASSPVGAGTDTQYF,TGTGCCAGCTCACCAGTAGGAGCGGGCACAGATACGCAGTATTTT
.,TRBJ1-1,TRBV11-2,.,CASIKGEGMNTEAFF,TGTGCCAGCATCAAGGGGGAGGGCATGAACACTGAAGCTTTCTTT
.,TRBJ1-1,TRBV7-2,.,CASSTKGGTAEAFF,TGTGCCAGCAGCACTAAAGGGGGTACGGCTGAAGCTTTCTTT
.,TRBJ1-4,TRBV6-5,.,CASSGTRNEKLFF,TGTGCCAGCAGTGGTACAAGAAATGAAAAACTGTTTTTT
TRBD2,TRBJ2-3,TRBV2,.,CASSVSSGSDTQYF,TGTGCCAGCAGTGTGTCTAGCGGCTCAGATACGCAGTATTTT
TRBD1,TRBJ2-1,TRBV7-3,.,CASSITGGSDLYNEQFF,TGTGCCAGCAGCATAACAGGGGGCTCCGACCTTTACAATGAGCAGTTCTTC
.,TRBJ1-5,TRBV10-3,once,CAISDSSNQPQHF,TGTGCCATCAGTGACAGTAGCAATCAGCCCCAGCATTTT
TRBD1,TRBJ2-1,TRBV2,.,CASRASGTAYNEQFF,TGTGCCAGCAGAGCGTCCGGGACAGCCTACAATGAGCAGTTCTTC
.,TRBJ2-2,TRBV6-1,.,CASSEYGSGNTGELFF,TGTGCCAGCAGTGAATATGGTAGCGGAAACACCGGGGAGCTGTTTTTT
.,TRBJ2-1,TRBV5-1,.,CASSLGRPGFGEQFF,TGCGCCAGCAGCTTGGGGCGGCCGGGGTTCGGGGAGCAGTTCTTC
TRBD2,TRBJ2-3,TRBV5-4,.,CASSSIAGGTTDTQYF,TGTGCCAGCAGCTCAATAGCGGGGGGAACCACAGATACGCAGTATTTT
TRBD1,TRBJ2-7,TRBV7-8,few,CASSIAPGQYEQYF,TGTGCCAGCAGCATCGCTCCGGGACAGTACGAGCAGTACTTC
.,TRBJ1-4,TRBV7-9,.,CSSSLVSGWQGTNEKLFF,TGTTCCAGCAGCTTAGTGTCCGGTTGGCAGGGGACTAATGAAAAACTGTTTTTT
.,TRBJ2-1,TRBV19,.,CASSIQADNEQFF,TGTGCCAGTAGTATCCAAGCGGACAATGAGCAGTTCTTC
TRBD1,TRBJ1-2,TRBV4-2,few,CASSQAGGQNYGYTF,TGTGCCAGCAGCCAAGCAGGGGGACAGAACTATGGCTACACCTTC
.,TRBJ2-1,TRBV30,few,CAWNRDRYNEQFF,TGTGCCTGGAACAGGGATCGGTACAATGAGCAGTTCTTC
.,TRBJ2-1,TRBV6-4,.,CASSDTDNIDEQFF,TGTGCCAGCAGTGACACAGACAACATCGATGAGCAGTTCTTC
.,TRBJ2-2,TRBV7-3,.,CASSPHSTGELFF,TGTGCCAGCAGCCCCCACAGCACCGGGGAGCTGTTTTTT
TRBD1,TRBJ2-1,TRBV5-6,.,CASSPGGYNEQFF,TGTGCCAGCAGCCCAGGGGGATACAATGAGCAGTTCTTC
.,TRBJ2-2,TRBV6-1,few,CASSETGITGELFF,TGTGCCAGCAGTGAAACAGGGATAACCGGGGAGCTGTTTTTT
.,TRBJ2-2,TRBV5-6,.,CASDDYSNTGELFF,TGTGCCAGCGACGACTACTCGAACACCGGGGAGCTGTTTTTT
TRBD1,TRBJ2-2,TRBV5-4,.,CASSVGRDRYTGELFF,TGTGCCAGCAGCGTGGGAAGGGACAGATACACCGGGGAGCTGTTTTTT
.,TRBJ1-3,TRBV5-5,.,CASSLEGGHGNTIYF,TGTGCCAGCAGCCTAGAGGGGGGGCATGGAAACACCATATATTTT
.,TRBJ1-5,TRBV7-6,once,CASSLRGNQPQHF,TGTGCCAGCAGCTTGAGGGGGAATCAGCCCCAGCATTTT
TRBD1,TRBJ1-6,TRBV19,.,CASSDTGTEHSPLHF,TGTGCCAGTAGTGACACCGGGACAGAACATTCACCCCTCCACTTT
TRBD1,TRBJ2-5,TRBV7-7,.,CASSSWTGEETQYF,TGTGCTAGCAGCTCCTGGACAGGGGAAGAGACCCAGTACTTC
.,TRBJ2-5,TRBV7-9,.,CASSTRDVQETQYF,TGTGCCAGCAGCACCAGGGATGTCCAAGAGACCCAGTACTTC
TRBD1,TRBJ2-7,TRBV30,.,CAWSPNRGPHSYEQYF,TGTGCCTGGAGTCCAAACAGGGGGCCCCACTCCTACGAGCAGTACTTC